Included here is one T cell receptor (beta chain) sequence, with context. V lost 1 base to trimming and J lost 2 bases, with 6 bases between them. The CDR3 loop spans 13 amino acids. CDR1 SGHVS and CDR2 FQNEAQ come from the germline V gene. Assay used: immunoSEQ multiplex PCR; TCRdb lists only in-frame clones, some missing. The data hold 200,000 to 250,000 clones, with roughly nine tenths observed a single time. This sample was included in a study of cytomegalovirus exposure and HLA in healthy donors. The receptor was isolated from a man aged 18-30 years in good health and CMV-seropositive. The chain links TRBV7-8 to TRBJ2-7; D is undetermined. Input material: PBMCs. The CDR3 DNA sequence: TGTGCCAGCAGCTTAGGGGGTACCTACGAGCAGTACTTC. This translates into CASSLGGTYEQYF.